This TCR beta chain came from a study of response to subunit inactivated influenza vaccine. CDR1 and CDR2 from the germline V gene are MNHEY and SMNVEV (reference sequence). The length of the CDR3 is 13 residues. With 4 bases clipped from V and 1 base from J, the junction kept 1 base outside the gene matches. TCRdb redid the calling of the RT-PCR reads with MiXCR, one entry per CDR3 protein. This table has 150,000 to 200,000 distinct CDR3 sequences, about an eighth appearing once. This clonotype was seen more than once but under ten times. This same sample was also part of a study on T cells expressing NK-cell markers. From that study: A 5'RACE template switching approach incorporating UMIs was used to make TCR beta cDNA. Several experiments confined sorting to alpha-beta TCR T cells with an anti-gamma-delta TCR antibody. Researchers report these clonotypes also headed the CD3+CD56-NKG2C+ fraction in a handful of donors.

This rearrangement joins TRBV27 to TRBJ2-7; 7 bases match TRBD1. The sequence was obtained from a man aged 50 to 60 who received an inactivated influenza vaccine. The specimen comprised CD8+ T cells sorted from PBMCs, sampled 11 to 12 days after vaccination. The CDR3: CASSWDRSYEQYF. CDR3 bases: TGTGCCAGCAGTTGGGACAGATCCTACGAGCAGTACTTC.